This T cell receptor beta chain is drawn from a study of cytomegalovirus exposure and HLA in healthy donors. Study-wide points: Productive rates of about 90% or about 30% were seen for most TCR beta V segments in an earlier analysis.

The PCR used 60 Vbeta and 13 Jbeta primers. The data were produced by immunoSEQ multiplex PCR, yet TCRdb's version contains in-frame clones alone and is incomplete. The sample lists around 220,000 clones; less than 80% were seen once. Points on this clone: The target antigen is unknown.

Germline V gene data show CDR1 as MRHNA and CDR2 as SNTAGT. The CDR3 runs 13 residues. The V end was cut by 3 bases, the J end by 5 bases, with 10 bases between. The origin of this receptor is a girl aged 2-9 years in good health and CMV-seronegative. V gene TRBV6-4 combines with J gene TRBJ1-2; TRBD1 might be the D (5 bases). Input material: PBMCs. The CDR3 nucleotides read TGTGCCAGCAGTGATGAGGAGGGGTATGGCTACACCTTC. Translating it yields CASSDEEGYGYTF.